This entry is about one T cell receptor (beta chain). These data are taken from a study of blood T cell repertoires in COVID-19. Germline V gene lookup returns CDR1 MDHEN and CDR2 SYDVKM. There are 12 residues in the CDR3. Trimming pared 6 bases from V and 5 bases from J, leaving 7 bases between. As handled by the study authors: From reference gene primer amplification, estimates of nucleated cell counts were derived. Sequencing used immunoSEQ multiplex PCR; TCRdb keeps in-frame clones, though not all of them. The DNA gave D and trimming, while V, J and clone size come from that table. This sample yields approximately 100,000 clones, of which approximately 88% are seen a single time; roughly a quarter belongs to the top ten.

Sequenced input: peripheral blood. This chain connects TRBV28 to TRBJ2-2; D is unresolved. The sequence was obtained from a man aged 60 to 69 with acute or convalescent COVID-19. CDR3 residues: CASSLLTGELFF. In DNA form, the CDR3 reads TGTGCCAGCAGCCTATTAACCGGGGAGCTGTTTTTT.